One and the same sample provided the 20 T cell receptor beta chains below, sequenced in a study of OX40 agonist ivuxolimab in advanced cancers. Libraries were prepared by immunoSEQ multiplex PCR; TCRdb keeps only in-frame clonotypes and omits some of them. Among tens of thousands of clones, approximately 84% were seen once, and the ten largest hold 3.5% to 4.5%. The source material was CD4+ or CD8+ T cells sorted from blood, sampled in a trial of the OX40 agonist ivuxolimab. The receptors were sampled from an adult with an advanced solid tumor such as melanoma, head and neck, liver or kidney cancer.

The chain employs TRBV21-1 and TRBJ2-3. TRBV21-1 is a listed pseudogene. The CDR3 loop spans 14 amino acids. The CDR3 loop reads CASSIGTMADTQYF. For the CDR3, the DNA is TGTGCCAGCAGCATAGGGACCATGGCGGATACGCAGTATTTT.

The chain uses TRBV5-1 and TRBJ2-3; 9 positions agree with TRBD1. Germline V gene lookup returns CDR1 SGHRS and CDR2 YFSETQ. The CDR3 has 15 residues. V shed 3 bases and J 9 bases; nucleotides not matched to a gene: 11. CDR3 DNA: TGCGCCAGCAGCTCGACCGGACAGGGGCCCAGGACGCAGTATTTT. Protein sequence: CASSSTGQGPRTQYF. The full variable domain, with the rest looked up from reference TRBV5-1 and TRBJ2-3, is KAGVTQTPRYLIKTRGQQVTLSCSPISGHRSVSWYQQTPGQGLQFLFEYFSETQRNKGNFPGRFSGRQFSNSRSEMNVSTLELGDSALYLCASSSTGQGPRTQYFGPGTRLTVL.

This clone was recorded only once. Different DNA sequences within this sample yield the same CDR3. The chain recombines TRBV15 with TRBJ1-1; D not certain. The CDR3 totals 14 residues. Trimming took 4 bases from V and 3 from J, leaving 12 bases between them. Germline V gene sequence: CDR1 LNHNV, CDR2 YYDKDF (reference sequence). CDR3 DNA: TGTGCCACCAGCAACCTCGGCAAGGACACTGAAGCTTTCTTT. Its translation: CATSNLGKDTEAFF. The whole variable domain, remainder taken from reference TRBV15 and TRBJ1-1, is DAMVIQNPRYQVTQFGKPVTLSCSQTLNHNVMYWYQQKSSQAPKLLFHYYDKDFNNEADTPDNFQSRRPNTSFCFLDIRSPGLGDTAMYLCATSNLGKDTEAFFGQGTRLTVV.

This clone came up a few times. The chain recombines TRBV19 with TRBJ2-5; 11 nucleotides agree with TRBD2. This CDR3 spans 14 amino acids. Germline V gene data show CDR1 as LNHDA and CDR2 as SQIVND (reference sequence). Trimming cost V 5 bases and J 7 bases; bases outside gene matches: 6. Written as DNA, the CDR3 is TGTGCCAGTAGTTTAGGGACTAGCGGTGGGACCCAGTACTTC. This encodes CASSLGTSGGTQYF. The variable domain in full, completed from reference TRBV19 and TRBJ2-5, reads DGGITQSPKYLFRKEGQNVTLSCEQNLNHDAMYWYRQDPGQGLRLIYYSQIVNDFQKGDIAEGYSVSREKKESFPLTVTSAQKNPTAFYLCASSLGTSGGTQYFGPGTRLLVL.

The V and J genes are TRBV11-2 and TRBJ2-7; possibly TRBD1 or TRBD2 for D (5 bases each). The CDR3 is made up of 15 amino acids. Trimming left V 1 base short and J 5 bases short, with 15 bases between. Germline V lookup: CDR1 SGHAT, CDR2 FQNNGV. CDR3 amino acids: CASSLVGGPFDEQYF. CDR3 DNA sequence: TGTGCCAGCAGCTTAGTTGGGGGACCCTTTGACGAGCAGTACTTC.

The chain couples TRBV4-2 to TRBJ2-1; 9 bases match TRBD2. Germline V gene data show CDR1 as LGHNA and CDR2 as YNFKEQ. V lost 3 bases to trimming and J lost 1 base; unmatched junction nucleotides: 4. The CDR3 is made up of 16 amino acids. DNA of the CDR3: TGTGCCAGCAGCCAGGCGGCGGGGGGGTCCTACAATGAGCAGTTCTTC. It translates to CASSQAAGGSYNEQFF.

V gene TRBV19 combines with J gene TRBJ2-7; tentatively, D is TRBD1 (5 bases). Per the germline V gene, CDR1 is LNHDA and CDR2 is SQIVND (reference sequence). The CDR3 covers 14 residues. Trimming removed 5 bases from V and 6 bases from J, with 17 bases in between. The DNA for the CDR3 is TGTGCCAGTAGTCCGAGGTGGCGTCAGGGCGAGCAGTACTTC. It is translated as CASSPRWRQGEQYF.

This chain links TRBV19 with TRBJ1-1; D is undetermined. Trimming stripped 3 bases from V and 0 bases from J, with 8 bases between. CDR1 and CDR2 (germline): LNHDA, SQIVND (reference sequence). CDR3 length equals 14 residues. Written as DNA, the CDR3 is TGTGCCAGTAGTATTGGCAGAGTGAACACTGAAGCTTTCTTT. It is translated as CASSIGRVNTEAFF.

The V gene is TRBV4-2, the J gene TRBJ2-6; the D gene is possibly TRBD1 (5 bases). This CDR3 has 17 amino acids. Germline V gene sequence: CDR1 LGHNA, CDR2 YNFKEQ. The V gene lost 1 base and the J gene lost 4 bases, with 14 bases spanning the gap. The CDR3: CASSQGAQGEGANVLTF. The CDR3 nucleotides read TGTGCCAGCAGCCAAGGTGCCCAAGGGGAAGGGGCCAACGTCCTGACTTTC.

V gene TRBV12-5 combines with J gene TRBJ1-6, with D hard to call. CDR1 is LGHNT and CDR2 is FRNRAP in the germline V gene. The germline V and J ends were trimmed by 2 bases and 7 bases, with 3 bases remaining between them. The CDR3 is made up of 12 amino acids. This chain's CDR3 is CASGLTNSPLHF. The CDR3 DNA reads TGTGCTAGTGGTTTGACAAATTCACCCCTCCACTTT.

Regarding this clone: The sample carries other DNA sequences with the same CDR3. The CDR3: CASSEAGYTDTQYF. The DNA for the CDR3 is TGTGCCAGCAGTGAAGCGGGGTACACAGATACGCAGTATTTT. J is TRBJ2-3 and V is TRBV2; D unclear. CDR1 and CDR2 from the germline V gene are SNHLY and FYNNEI. Trimming removed 0 bases from V and 2 bases from J, with 6 bases in between. CDR3 length: 14 amino acids.

This clone is a singleton in its sample. The chain links TRBV9 to TRBJ2-1; the D gene is possibly TRBD2 (5 bases). This CDR3 spans 14 amino acids. The V gene's germline CDR1 is SGDLS and CDR2 YYNGEE. V lost 2 bases, J lost 0 bases, and 6 bases lay in between. In DNA form, the CDR3 reads TGTGCCAGCAGCGTTGGGAGCTCCTACAATGAGCAGTTCTTC. This codes for CASSVGSSYNEQFF. The whole variable domain, remainder taken from reference TRBV9 and TRBJ2-1, is DSGVTQTPKHLITATGQRVTLRCSPRSGDLSVYWYQQSLDQGLQFLIQYYNGEERAKGNILERFSAQQFPDLHSELNLSSLELGDSALYFCASSVGSSYNEQFFGPGTRLTVL.

Notes on this clone: The same CDR3 arises from other DNA sequences in this sample as well. This chain joins TRBV7-2 and TRBJ2-1, with D uncertain. Trimming took off 1 base at V and 7 bases at J, with 8 bases between the two ends. This CDR3 is built from 13 residues. CDR1 SGHTA and CDR2 FQGNSA come from the germline V gene. As DNA, the CDR3 is TGTGCCAGCAGCTTAGAAGCACGGAATGAGCAGTTCTTC. It specifies CASSLEARNEQFF.

V gene TRBV2 combines with J gene TRBJ1-2; no reliable D call. From germline, CDR1 is SNHLY and CDR2 FYNNEI. Trimming cost V 7 bases and J 1 base, with 10 bases left between them. The CDR3 totals 13 residues. The CDR3 nucleotides read TGTGCCAGCACCGGCGTTTTTAACTATGGCTACACCTTC. It is translated as CASTGVFNYGYTF.

This clone has a single count. The chain combines TRBV7-2 with TRBJ1-2, with D unresolved. CDR1 is SGHTA and CDR2 is FQGNSA in the germline V gene. CDR3 length: 15 residues. V was cut by 5 bases and J by 3 bases, with 16 bases left in between. The CDR3 DNA follows: TGTGCCAGCAGCCTGGCAGGCGGGAGTGACTATGGCTACACCTTC. Protein product: CASSLAGGSDYGYTF.

This clone was seen just once. The rearrangement joins TRBV10-3 to TRBJ2-1, with 7 nucleotides matching TRBD1. Trimming removed 7 bases from V and 4 bases from J; junction bases left unmatched: 4. Germline-derived CDR1 and CDR2 are ENHRY and SYGVKD. The CDR3 totals 13 residues. Here the CDR3 reads CAINRDSYNEQFF. For the CDR3, the DNA is TGTGCCATCAACAGGGACAGTTACAATGAGCAGTTCTTC.

DNA of the CDR3: TGTGCCAGCAGCAAAATACGAGGAACAGTAGCCAAAAACATTCAGTACTTC. Translation: CASSKIRGTVAKNIQYF. The genes are TRBV21-1 and TRBJ2-4. TRBV21-1 is marked as a pseudogene. CDR3 length equals 17 residues.

The V gene is TRBV2, the J gene TRBJ1-5; D unclear. Between the trimmed V and J ends, which lost 3 bases and 5 bases, there was a span of 2 bases. The CDR3 is 11 residues long. The germline gives CDR1 SNHLY, CDR2 FYNNEI. This CDR3 reads CASSDDQPQHF. The CDR3 DNA reads TGTGCCAGCAGTGACGATCAGCCCCAGCATTTT. Using reference TRBV2 and TRBJ1-5 for the parts outside the CDR3, the full variable domain is EPEVTQTPSHQVTQMGQEVILRCVPISNHLYFYWYRQILGQKVEFLVSFYNNEISEKSEIFDDQFSVERPDGSNFTLKIRSTKLEDSAMYFCASSDDQPQHFGDGTRLSIL.

The V call is TRBV29-1, the J call TRBJ1-3, with 7 bases lining up with TRBD1. Germline CDR1 and CDR2: SQVTM and ANQGSEA. The CDR3 extends over 14 amino acids. V lost 7 bases and J lost 4; bases outside the gene matches: 10. CDR3 in amino acids: CSGTRGGGGNTIYF. The CDR3 bases are TGCAGCGGCACGAGAGGGGGCGGCGGAAACACCATATATTTT.

The rearrangement links TRBV4-2 to TRBJ2-3; the match to TRBD2 covers 10 bases. The germline gives CDR1 LGHNA, CDR2 YNFKEQ. CDR3 length: 18 residues. J lost 1 base, V lost 0 bases, and 7 bases had no gene match. Here the CDR3 reads CASSQDRLAGVGTDTQYF. CDR3 coding DNA: TGTGCCAGCAGCCAAGATCGGCTAGCGGGGGTCGGCACAGATACGCAGTATTTT.